This T cell receptor beta chain is drawn from a study of blood T cell repertoires in COVID-19. Overall study context: The cDNA or gDNA used as material had been derived from T cells, B-cell-depleted T cells, or PBMCs.

Methods used by the authors: Researchers report that nucleated cell counts were estimated from reference gene primer amplification. The table came from immunoSEQ multiplex PCR; TCRdb's copy has only in-frame clones and leaves some out. For V, J and clone size, that table is used; D and trimming come from the DNA. The sample holds around 290,000 clones, around nine tenths seen once. Categorization into cohorts depended on clinical history that participants reported. This receptor was taken from a woman aged 18-29 years who had recovered from COVID-19. Sequencing used PBMCs or T cells enriched from blood (not recorded which).

CDR3 protein: CASSLAGNYGYTF. The CDR3 nucleotides are TGTGCCAGCAGCTTGGCGGGGAACTATGGCTACACCTTC. The rearrangement joins TRBV5-5 to TRBJ1-2; D is unclear. Deletions cut 0 bases from V and 2 bases from J, with 5 bases between. The CDR3 covers 13 residues. Germline assignment: CDR1 SGHKS and CDR2 YYEKEE (reference sequence).